The rows below give T cell receptor beta chains drawn from one sample of a study of CD8+CD57+ T cells in acquired aplastic anemia. In TCRdb, the reads were re-called with MiXCR into one record per CDR3 protein. The table records 100,000 to 150,000 distinct CDR3 sequences, more than 40% of them present only once. Sequencing was carried out using sorted CD4+, CD8+, or CD8+CD57+ T cells (not recorded which) from PBMCs. The receptors stem from a human donor in good health, serving as a control. The CDR3 runs from the conserved cysteine through the conserved F or W. The D gene is left open where the match is weak. Only part of the rows carry a size: once, few, many, or a class if the clone is expanded.

cdr3_aa cdr3_nt v_call clone_size j_call d_call
CASSLGLGQGGSSGANVLTF TGTGCCAGCAGCTTAGGCCTGGGGCAGGGGGGGTCCTCTGGGGCCAACGTCCTGACTTTC TRBV11-2 many TRBJ2-6 -
CSVADRGYEQYF TGCAGCGTTGCCGACAGGGGATACGAGCAGTACTTC TRBV29-1 - TRBJ2-7 TRBD1
CASSGGTAVDYGYTF TGTGCCAGCAGCGGGGGGACGGCCGTAGACTATGGCTACACCTTC TRBV5-8 many TRBJ1-2 -
CASFIRGSHNEQFF TGTGCCAGCTTCATAAGGGGGTCGCACAATGAGCAGTTCTTC TRBV6-1 - TRBJ2-1 -
CASSADDTQYF TGTGCCAGCAGCGCCGATGATACGCAGTATTTT TRBV5-6 few TRBJ2-3 -
CSASRDSNQPQHF TGCAGTGCTAGCCGGGACAGCAATCAGCCCCAGCATTTT TRBV20-1 many TRBJ1-5 -
CASSLGASGGAASDTQYF TGTGCCAGCAGCTTAGGAGCTAGCGGGGGGGCGGCCTCAGATACGCAGTATTTT TRBV11-2 few TRBJ2-3 TRBD2
CAISEPNTIYF TGTGCCATCAGTGAGCCTAACACCATATATTTT TRBV10-3 - TRBJ1-3 -
CSAKGVGTYEQYF TGCAGTGCCAAGGGGGTGGGCACCTACGAGCAGTACTTC TRBV20-1 - TRBJ2-7 -
CASSGGFSNQPQHF TGTGCCAGCAGTGGTGGTTTCAGCAATCAGCCCCAGCATTTT TRBV19 few TRBJ1-5 -
CASSHGTRIYEQYF TGTGCCAGCAGCCACGGGACACGGATCTACGAGCAGTACTTC TRBV5-5 few TRBJ2-7 -
CASSGGGYYEQYF TGTGCCAGCAGCGGGGGGGGCTACTACGAGCAGTACTTC TRBV7-2 many TRBJ2-7 -
CASSLGHRGYEQYF TGTGCCAGCAGCTTAGGACACAGGGGCTACGAGCAGTACTTC TRBV7-8 many TRBJ2-7 TRBD1
CSYRTSGADNEQFF TGCAGCTACCGGACTAGCGGGGCTGACAATGAGCAGTTCTTC TRBV29-1 medium-sized TRBJ2-1 TRBD2
CATSRPPGVGHSYTEAFF TGTGCCACCAGCAGACCCCCTGGGGTGGGGCATTCGTACACTGAAGCTTTCTTT TRBV15 - TRBJ1-1 -
CASSVGSGGVYEQYF TGTGCCAGCAGCGTAGGAAGCGGGGGGGTCTACGAGCAGTACTTC TRBV9 - TRBJ2-7 TRBD2